These T cell receptor beta chains were read from a single sample in a study of blood T cell repertoires in COVID-19. The repertoire was sequenced with immunoSEQ multiplex PCR; TCRdb's copy has only in-frame clones and lacks some. The sample lists roughly 250,000 clones, nearly 90% occurring once. The specimen sequenced was peripheral blood. These TCRs come from a woman in her 30s with acute or convalescent COVID-19. The CDR3 runs from the conserved cysteine through the conserved F or W. D genes are given only for firm matches. Some rows mark clone size as missing; the rest say once, few, many or name a class of expanded clone.

>TRBV11-2|TRBJ2-1|TRBD2|.
CASKAGLAGDEQFF
TGTGCCAGCAAGGCGGGGCTAGCGGGAGATGAGCAGTTCTTC
>TRBV20-1|TRBJ2-1|TRBD2|.
CSASILGLAGLISYNEQFF
TGCAGTGCTAGTATCCTCGGACTAGCGGGACTAATCTCCTACAATGAGCAGTTCTTC
>TRBV27|TRBJ2-1|.|.
CASSHTGPPNNEQFF
TGTGCCAGCAGTCACACAGGACCGCCGAACAATGAGCAGTTCTTC
>TRBV6-5|TRBJ1-1|TRBD1|.
CASSYTPGQGTEAFF
TGTGCCAGCAGTTACACCCCCGGACAGGGCACTGAAGCTTTCTTT
>TRBV20-1|TRBJ1-6|.|.
CSASLGRTLHF
TGCAGTGCTAGTTTGGGGCGGACACTACACTTT
>TRBV3-1/TRBV3-2|TRBJ1-1|.|.
CASSQRTGVEAFF
TGTGCCAGCAGCCAACGAACAGGAGTTGAAGCTTTCTTT
>TRBV19|TRBJ2-1|.|.
CASKAPGQIDNEQFF
TGTGCCAGTAAGGCCCCAGGGCAAATTGACAATGAGCAGTTCTTC
>TRBV9|TRBJ2-7|TRBD1|.
CASSVGQGAYEQYF
TGTGCCAGCAGCGTGGGGCAGGGGGCCTACGAGCAGTACTTC
>TRBV15|TRBJ2-3|TRBD2|few
CATSTEAGGVDTQYF
TGTGCCACCAGCACCGAGGCGGGAGGGGTGGATACGCAGTATTTT
>TRBV6-5|TRBJ1-2|.|.
CASSYSIGRINYGYTF
TGTGCCAGCAGTTACTCGATTGGGAGGATTAACTATGGCTACACCTTC
>TRBV19|TRBJ2-7|TRBD1|.
CASSIGGTGGYEQYF
TGTGCCAGTAGTATAGGCGGGACAGGGGGATACGAGCAGTACTTC
>TRBV29-1|TRBJ2-1|TRBD1|.
CSVAPWTGGNEQFF
TGCAGCGTTGCCCCGTGGACAGGGGGGAATGAGCAGTTCTTC
>TRBV29-1|TRBJ1-2|TRBD1|.
CSVGRQGHPLGYTF
TGCAGCGTTGGCAGACAGGGCCATCCCTTGGGCTACACCTTC
>TRBV7-6|TRBJ1-3|.|.
CASSLSSGNTIYF
TGTGCCAGCAGCCTTAGCTCTGGAAACACCATATATTTT
>TRBV6-1|TRBJ2-1|TRBD2|.
CASSGALTSGQNYNEQFF
TGTGCCAGCAGTGGTGCTTTAACTAGCGGCCAAAACTACAATGAGCAGTTCTTC
>TRBV29-1|TRBJ1-2|.|.
CSVVSGGVYTF
TGCAGCGTTGTATCGGGGGGCGTCTACACCTTC
>TRBV2|TRBJ2-2|.|once
CASSYNTGELFF
TGTGCCAGCAGTTATAACACCGGGGAGCTGTTTTTT
>TRBV5-4|TRBJ2-7|TRBD1|once
CASSPRTGGIEQYF
TGTGCCAGCAGCCCCCGGACAGGGGGCATCGAGCAGTACTTC
>TRBV6-2/TRBV6-3|TRBJ2-4|TRBD2|.
CASSSMELTSGSKNIQYF
TGTGCCAGCAGTTCGATGGAACTGACTAGCGGTAGTAAAAACATTCAGTACTTC
>TRBV5-1|TRBJ2-1|.|.
CASSFGLQGVYNEQFF
TGCGCCAGCAGCTTCGGGCTACAGGGAGTCTACAATGAGCAGTTCTTC
>TRBV2|TRBJ2-1|TRBD2|.
CASSVGEGSYNEQFF
TGTGCCAGCAGTGTGGGGGAGGGTTCCTACAATGAGCAGTTCTTC
>TRBV6-6|TRBJ1-1|.|.
CASSYSPGMNTEAFF
TGTGCCAGCAGTTACTCCCCGGGGATGAACACTGAAGCTTTCTTT
>TRBV7-2|TRBJ2-7|TRBD2|.
CASSLAKKTSGEQYF
TGTGCCAGCAGCTTAGCGAAGAAGACTAGCGGCGAGCAGTACTTC
>TRBV19|TRBJ1-5|.|.
CASANRTLNQPQHF
TGTGCCAGTGCTAACAGGACCCTGAATCAGCCCCAGCATTTT
>TRBV5-4|TRBJ1-2|TRBD1|.
CANGRQGRGYTF
TGTGCCAACGGCCGACAGGGGCGTGGCTACACCTTC
>TRBV5-4|TRBJ2-7|.|few
CATQARDHYEQYF
TGTGCCACCCAGGCCCGCGACCACTACGAGCAGTACTTC
>TRBV12-3/TRBV12-4|TRBJ1-3|.|.
CASSTGTGNTIYF
TGTGCCAGCAGCACAGGGACTGGAAACACCATATATTTT
>TRBV30|TRBJ2-1|TRBD2|few
CAWSVRGAAGGYNEQFF
TGTGCCTGGAGTGTACGAGGTGCAGCGGGAGGGTACAATGAGCAGTTCTTC
>TRBV6-1|TRBJ1-2|.|.
CASSEAPGGMGGYTF
TGTGCCAGCAGTGAAGCGCCGGGGGGGATGGGAGGCTACACCTTC